The T cell receptor (beta chain) under discussion was sequenced for a study of CD8 T cells in ankylosing spondylitis. With molecular barcodes, quantitative 5'-RACE was used to make the TCR beta libraries. TCRdb passed the 5' RACE reads through MiXCR, listing each CDR3 protein once. The sample carries about 240,000 distinct CDR3 sequences, 7.5% to 9.5% recorded once. The study's findings and limits: Previously reported in reactive arthritis synovial fluid and blood were some of the motif variants. Researchers report that disease-linked clones proved CD8+ and relatively rare in peripheral blood.

Ten or more counts support this clonotype. Its target is not known. The CDR3 has 15 amino acids. The trim removed 1 base at V and 3 bases at J, leaving 6 bases unmatched. The germline V gene has CDR1 MGHRA and CDR2 YSYEKL. The chain couples TRBV4-1 to TRBJ2-7; 7 positions agree with TRBD1. This receptor was identified in a female donor with ankylosing spondylitis or in good health (not recorded which). Material for sequencing was blood, either unsorted or a sorted T cell fraction (not recorded which). The chain's CDR3 is CASSQGQGPIYEQYF. The CDR3 region has the DNA TGCGCCAGCAGCCAAGGACAGGGACCCATCTACGAGCAGTACTTC.